The clone carrying this T cell receptor (beta chain) was counted at least ten times. The antigen is not known. The data derive from a study of T cells in Graves' hyperthyroidism and ophthalmopathy. From RNA transcripts, TCR beta CDR3 regions were amplified. First-round RT-PCR with HTBI primers amplified the TCR CDR3 region. TCRdb redid the calling of the multiplex PCR reads with MiXCR, one entry per CDR3 protein. The table has about 600,000 distinct CDR3 sequences, more than 15% seen once. V gave up 5 bases and J gave up 1 base, with 14 bases separating them. CDR3 length: 15 residues. Per the germline V gene, CDR1 is MNHNS and CDR2 is SASEGT. Broader study findings: Ophthalmopathy cases were set apart from stable hyperthyroidism by a 13 V-J model.

This TCR came from a woman between 40 and 50 years old with Graves' ophthalmopathy. The sequenced sample consisted of blood. This chain uses TRBV6-1 with TRBJ1-2; D is uncertain. The CDR3 is CASSSPGLVNYGYTF. The DNA of the CDR3 is TGTGCCAGCAGTTCCCCGGGTCTCGTTAACTATGGCTACACCTTC.